These T cell receptor beta chains were read from a single sample in a study of blood T cell repertoires in COVID-19. Profiled with immunoSEQ multiplex PCR; TCRdb holds only in-frame clones, not every one. The table includes some 190,000 clones, about 77% detected once. Specimen: PBMCs or T cells enriched from blood (not recorded which). Source of these receptors: a woman aged 45 to 65 with acute COVID-19. The CDR3 runs from the conserved cysteine through the conserved F or W.

>TRBJ1-2|TRBV18
CASSPTVPHGGYGYTF
>TRBJ1-2|TRBV7-9
CASAEGSLELYGYTF
>TRBJ2-1|TRBV14
CASSVVAGGLQFF
>TRBJ2-1|TRBV6-5
CATLSGTGVLNEQFF
>TRBJ2-1|TRBV4-3
CASSQVAGQGNNEQFF
>TRBJ1-2|TRBV27
CASSSQGGSYGYTF
>TRBJ2-3|TRBV24-1
CATSDLPRPDTQYF
>TRBJ1-2|TRBV7-9
CASSSETDYGYTF
>TRBJ1-1|TRBV12-5
CASGLEKETNRDHYREAFF
>TRBJ1-5|TRBV6-5
CASGLRQGNQPQHF
>TRBJ1-3|TRBV6-2/TRBV6-3
CASSYGQSGNTIYF
>TRBJ1-1|TRBV4-3
CASSQGAENTEAFF
>TRBJ1-2|TRBV28
CASSFQGGYGYTF
>TRBJ2-5|TRBV7-9
CASSLDSWWQETQYF
>TRBJ1-4|TRBV7-5
CARSLDDRGDEKLFF
>TRBJ1-4|TRBV30
CAWSVQGNEKLFF
>TRBJ1-1|TRBV20-1
CSASLGRGAEAFF
>TRBJ1-2|TRBV19
CASGPSNNRDGYTF
>TRBJ1-2|TRBV20-1
CSASPNRGGYTF
>TRBJ1-2|TRBV7-2
CASSFSLGQNYGYTF
>TRBJ1-5|TRBV18
CASSPGGFGQPQHF
>TRBJ2-3|TRBV6-1
CASSSSGVTDTQYF
>TRBJ1-4|TRBV20-1
CSAIDRDAEKLFF
>TRBJ1-2|TRBV29-1
CSVWGQGYGYTF
>TRBJ1-1|TRBV28
CASSPRGTEAFF
>TRBJ1-1|TRBV19
CASSTARVNTEAFF
>TRBJ1-2|TRBV9
CASSEGAGVDYGYTF
>TRBJ1-2|TRBV7-9
CASSQQGTYGYTF
>TRBJ1-2|TRBV6-5
CASAGYYGYTF
>TRBJ1-2|TRBV6-5
CASSSWDRVLYGYTF
>TRBJ2-3|TRBV11-3
CASSFDSPTDTQYF
>TRBJ1-5|TRBV19
CASSILQSYSNQPQHF
>TRBJ1-1|TRBV25-1
CASSVSGEGTEAFF
>TRBJ1-2|TRBV6-1
CASSDLAGWGRGYTF
>TRBJ2-6|TRBV3-1/TRBV3-2
CASSLRGAGANVLTF
>TRBJ2-3|TRBV6-5
CASSRRNGPTDTQYF
>TRBJ1-2|TRBV28
CASSPSLGQGASGYTF
>TRBJ2-2|TRBV29-1
CSVALGSSGGARELFF
>TRBJ1-6|TRBV4-3
CASSLGSPDRLFSPLHF
>TRBJ1-1|TRBV11-2
CASSLVVMNTEAFF
>TRBJ1-4|TRBV5-1
CASSPQASNEKLFF
>TRBJ1-1|TRBV11-3
CASSLGRQGNTEAFF
>TRBJ2-3|TRBV4-1
CASSQDFGLATQYF
>TRBJ2-4|TRBV3-1/TRBV3-2
CASSQDLTSSAKNIQYF
>TRBJ1-1|TRBV7-9
CASSPRDRGVAEAFF
>TRBJ1-6|TRBV10-3
CAIRVQGDNSPLHF
>TRBJ1-1|TRBV25-1
CASSEGAGGMNTEAFF
>TRBJ1-1|TRBV2
CASNEGGRGAFF
>TRBJ2-1|TRBV19
CASSPTSLAGVSLYNEQFF
>TRBJ1-4|TRBV19
CASSRSIGVGNEKLFF
>TRBJ2-1|TRBV11-3
CASSLAGVTIDEQFF
>TRBJ1-5|TRBV5-5
CASSYTGDQPQHF
>TRBJ1-5|TRBV7-8
CASSLSGTGGQPQHF
>TRBJ2-1|TRBV5-6
CASSLGDFNEQFF